Following are 16 T cell receptor beta chains from one sample sequenced in a study of regulatory T cells in long-lasting Graves disease. Arm-PCR of CDR3 regions and iRepertoire HTBI primers were the basis on which TCR beta libraries were built. TCRdb re-called the multiplex PCR reads through MiXCR, storing one row per CDR3 protein. The data show hundreds of thousands of distinct CDR3 sequences, with approximately 16% seen just once and roughly 25% held by the top ten. Sample time point: newly diagnosed GD, antithyroid drugs for less than 3 months. With RNA extracted from PBMCs as input, the TCR library was made. These data also featured in a second study, about T cells in Graves' hyperthyroidism and ophthalmopathy.

Here the sequenced sample was peripheral blood mononuclear cells (PBMCs), taken at new diagnosis, from a patient treated with antithyroid drugs. These TCRs come from a woman aged 40-60 years with Graves disease.

The chain recombines TRBV12-3 or TRBV12-4 with TRBJ2-5, with 14 bases that match TRBD2. The J segment lost 9 bases and the V segment lost 6 bases, leaving 15 bases of the junction unmatched. CDR3 size: 17 residues. The CDR3 reads CASRQTSGGVNTGAQYF. DNA for the CDR3: TGTGCCAGCAGACAGACTAGCGGGGGGGTAAACACCGGGGCCCAGTACTTC.

This clonotype was counted many times. The CDR3 DNA reads TGTGCCAGCAGTCTCACAGGGACAGTCTCCTACGAGCAGTACTTC. It translates to CASSLTGTVSYEQYF. This chain connects TRBV28 to TRBJ2-7; TRBD1 matches at 7 bases. The J segment lost 0 bases and the V segment lost 5 bases, leaving 7 bases of the junction unmatched. Germline CDR1 reads MDHEN; CDR2 reads SYDVKM. The CDR3 is 15 residues long.

This clonotype was seen repeatedly, ten times or more. The V and J genes are TRBV11-2 and TRBJ2-5; 8 nucleotides line up with TRBD2. CDR1 and CDR2 from the germline V gene are SGHAT and FQNNGV. The CDR3 spans 15 residues. V lost 1 base to trimming and J lost 5 bases; unmatched junction nucleotides: 6. CDR3 nucleotides: TGTGCCAGCAGCTTAGGGGGGACTAGAGAGGAGACCCAGTACTTC. Translated, it gives CASSLGGTREETQYF. Drawing the rest from reference TRBV11-2 and TRBJ2-5, the complete variable domain is EAGVAQSPRYKIIEKRQSVAFWCNPISGHATLYWYQQILGQGPKLLIQFQNNGVVDDSQLPKDRFSAERLKGVDSTLKIQPAKLEDSAVYLCASSLGGTREETQYFGPGTRLLVL.

This clonotype was detected many times. V and J are TRBV7-3 and TRBJ2-5; TRBD2 aligns across 8 bases. This CDR3 is built from 15 residues. From germline, CDR1 is SGHTA and CDR2 FQGTGA. The trim removed 2 bases at V and 4 bases at J, leaving 6 bases unmatched. The CDR3, as DNA: TGTGCCAGCAGCTTACGGGGGGGCTTTAGAGAGACCCAGTACTTC. Amino acids: CASSLRGGFRETQYF.

This clonotype has more than one count but fewer than ten. The rearrangement uses TRBV6-5 and TRBJ2-6, with D perhaps TRBD1 (6 bases). The germline gives CDR1 MNHEY, CDR2 SVGAGI. Trimming left V 2 bases short and J 0 bases short, with 11 bases between. The CDR3 is 17 residues long. CDR3 sequence (DNA): TGTGCCAGCAGTTACAGGGACACAGACTCTGGGGCCAACGTCCTGACTTTC. Residues: CASSYRDTDSGANVLTF.

This clonotype was recorded at least ten times. V usage is TRBV6-1 and J usage is TRBJ2-5; D gene unclear. CDR1 and CDR2 (germline): MNHNS, SASEGT. CDR3 length equals 15 residues. V lost 0 bases and J 5 bases, leaving 13 bases between the germline ends. In DNA form, the CDR3 reads TGTGCCAGCAGTGAAGCAGGGAAGGGATGGGAGACCCAGTACTTC. Translated, it gives CASSEAGKGWETQYF.

This clonotype occurred many times. The gene calls are TRBV20-1 and TRBJ2-7, with D uncertain. This CDR3 is built from 15 residues. V was shortened by 1 base and J by 1 base, with 14 bases between the two germline ends. Germline CDR1 DFQATT, CDR2 SNEGSKA (reference sequence). CDR3 sequence (DNA): TGCAGTGCTAGAGGATACAGCTCTCCGTCCTACGAGCAGTACTTC. Protein product: CSARGYSSPSYEQYF.

This clonotype has just a few counts. This chain uses TRBV12-5 with TRBJ1-5; tentatively, D is TRBD1 (5 bases). Germline values: CDR1 LGHNT, CDR2 FRNRAP. Trimming pared 3 bases from V and 2 bases from J, leaving 8 bases between. The CDR3 sequence is 14 residues long. CDR3 in amino acids: CASGFSGGNQPQHF. DNA of the CDR3: TGTGCTAGTGGTTTCTCGGGGGGCAATCAGCCCCAGCATTTT.

Worth noting for this clonotype: This may be a read error: a much more frequent sequence differs by one nucleotide. The chain recombines TRBV11-2 with TRBJ1-6; D not resolved. The germline V and J ends were trimmed by 5 bases and 3 bases, with 8 bases remaining between them. The CDR3 is made up of 14 amino acids. In germline, CDR1 is SGHAT, CDR2 FQNNGV. The CDR3 nucleotides read TGTGCCAGCAGCCGACTGCTCTATAATTCACCCCTCCACTTT. As protein: CASSRLLYNSPLHF.

This clonotype was picked up many times. The gene calls are TRBV10-3 and TRBJ1-1; D is uncertain. Trimming took 6 bases from V and 1 from J, leaving 9 bases between them. CDR1 and CDR2 (germline): ENHRY, SYGVKD. CDR3 length equals 13 residues. The CDR3 DNA sequence: TGTGCCATCAGGGTTGCAGCGAACACTGAAGCTTTCTTT. It is translated as CAIRVAANTEAFF.

In this sample, this clonotype turned up many times. The chain couples TRBV20-1 to TRBJ2-7; D is uncertain. The germline V gene encodes CDR1 DFQATT and CDR2 SNEGSKA (reference sequence). Trimming left V 1 base short and J 2 bases short, with 6 bases between. This CDR3 is 12 amino acids long. The CDR3 spells CSARGLPYEQYF. Written as DNA, the CDR3 is TGCAGTGCTAGAGGGCTGCCCTACGAGCAGTACTTC.

The table lists this clonotype with a few counts. The chain is built from TRBV6-1 and TRBJ2-4; D might be TRBD2 (7 bases). V was trimmed by 4 bases and J by 2 bases, leaving 15 bases between them. Germline V gene sequence: CDR1 MNHNS, CDR2 SASEGT. The CDR3 has 16 residues. The DNA of the CDR3 is TGTGCCAGCAGTGGGGGGGGCGCTGGGCCCAAAAACATTCAGTACTTC. This gives the protein CASSGGGAGPKNIQYF.

This chain joins TRBV6-1 and TRBJ2-7; the D gene is possibly TRBD1 (6 bases). Germline V gene sequence: CDR1 MNHNS, CDR2 SASEGT. With 6 bases removed from V and 7 bases from J, the gap between germline ends came to 16 bases. There are 13 residues in the CDR3. The CDR3 region is CASSGQIQKEQYF. The CDR3 nucleotides are TGTGCCAGCAGCGGACAGATCCAGAAAGAGCAGTACTTC.

This clonotype was seen many times. The chain joins TRBV7-2 to TRBJ2-3, with a weak D call TRBD1 (6 bases). The germline CDR1 and CDR2 sequences are SGHTA and FQGNSA. Trimming shortened V by 5 bases and J by 11 bases, and 17 bases separated the two germline ends. The CDR3 consists of 13 residues. The CDR3 is CASSHPMTGQQYF. The CDR3 DNA reads TGTGCCAGCAGCCACCCCATGACAGGACAGCAGTATTTT.

The chain has TRBV19 and TRBJ2-3; tentative D call: TRBD1 (6 bases). Germline V lookup: CDR1 LNHDA, CDR2 SQIVND (reference sequence). Trimming shortened V by 3 bases and J by 2 bases, and 18 bases separated the two germline ends. The CDR3 has 17 residues. CDR3 sequence (DNA): TGTGCCAGTAGTATTCTTGAGGGGGTATCCCACACAGATACGCAGTATTTT. Its protein is CASSILEGVSHTDTQYF.

This clonotype was recorded many times. The chain recombines TRBV20-1 with TRBJ1-2, with D perhaps matching TRBD1 (6 bases). The germline V gene has CDR1 DFQATT and CDR2 SNEGSKA (reference sequence). Deletions cut 6 bases from V and 7 bases from J, with 18 bases between. This CDR3 spans 13 amino acids. This CDR3 is CSAPRRGYGGYTF. The CDR3 bases are TGCAGTGCCCCCCGGAGGGGGTATGGTGGCTACACCTTC.